These T cell receptor beta chains were read from a single sample in a study of blood T cell repertoires in COVID-19. Sequencing used immunoSEQ multiplex PCR; TCRdb keeps in-frame clones, though not all of them. The repertoire holds under 200,000 clones, around 83% seen once, with over 1.5% in the top ten. Input material: peripheral blood. The receptors were gathered from a human donor in a cohort sampled during active COVID-19. Both conserved end residues are part of each CDR3. The D gene is left open where the match is weak. Expanded clones are given a class, and other clones once, few, many or no size at all.

TRBV28,TRBJ1-2,NA,TRBD1,TGTGCCAGCAGTGTGGGGGACAGGGGTCCCTATGGCTACACCTTC,CASSVGDRGPYGYTF
TRBV5-3,TRBJ2-5,NA,TRBD1,TGTGCCAGAAGCTGGGACAGGGGCCAAGAGACCCAGTACTTC,CARSWDRGQETQYF
TRBV7-9,TRBJ1-1,NA,NA,TGTGCCAGCAGCTTTGCGGCGGCCCAGAACACTGAAGCTTTCTTT,CASSFAAAQNTEAFF
TRBV3-1/TRBV3-2,TRBJ1-1,few,TRBD1,TGTGCCAGCAGCCAAGAGCAGGGGGCAACTGAAGCTTTCTTT,CASSQEQGATEAFF
TRBV18,TRBJ2-5,NA,NA,TGTGCCAGCTCACCACCTTCGGAGACCCAGTACTTC,CASSPPSETQYF
TRBV13,TRBJ2-6,NA,NA,TGTGCCAGCAGCTCCCTCCAGGGAACCTCTGGGGCCAACGTCCTGACTTTC,CASSSLQGTSGANVLTF
TRBV24-1,TRBJ2-3,NA,TRBD2,TGTGCCACCAGTGGCTGGGTTGTGGCCGGGACTAGCGGGTCTAGCACAGATACGCAGTATTTT,CATSGWVVAGTSGSSTDTQYF
TRBV24-1,TRBJ1-5,NA,NA,TGTGCCACCTCCCGGACAGACAATCAGCCCCAGCATTTT,CATSRTDNQPQHF
TRBV6-5,TRBJ2-7,NA,TRBD1,TGTGCCAGCAGTTACGGGACAGGGACCTACGAGCAGTACTTC,CASSYGTGTYEQYF
TRBV6-1,TRBJ1-2,NA,TRBD1,TGTGCCAGCAGTGAAGCGTTGGCAGGGGGGTACTATGGCTACACCTTC,CASSEALAGGYYGYTF
TRBV2,TRBJ1-5,NA,TRBD1,TGTGCCAGCAGGAGACAGGGGGTTAGCAATCAGCCCCAGCATTTT,CASRRQGVSNQPQHF